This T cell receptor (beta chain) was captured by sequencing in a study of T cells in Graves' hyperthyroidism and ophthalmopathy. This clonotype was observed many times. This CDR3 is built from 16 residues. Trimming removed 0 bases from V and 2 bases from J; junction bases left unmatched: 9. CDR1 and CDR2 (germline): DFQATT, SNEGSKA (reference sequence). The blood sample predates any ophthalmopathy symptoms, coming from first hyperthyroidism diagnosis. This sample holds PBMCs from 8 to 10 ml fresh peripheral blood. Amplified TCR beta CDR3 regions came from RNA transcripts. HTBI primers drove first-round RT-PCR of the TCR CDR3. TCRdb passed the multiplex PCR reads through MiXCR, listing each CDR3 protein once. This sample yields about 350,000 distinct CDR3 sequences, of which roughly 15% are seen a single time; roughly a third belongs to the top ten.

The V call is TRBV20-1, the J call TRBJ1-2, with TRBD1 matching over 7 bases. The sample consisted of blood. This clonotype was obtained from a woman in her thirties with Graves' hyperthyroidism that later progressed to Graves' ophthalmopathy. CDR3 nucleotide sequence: TGCAGTGCTAGAGATTATTCGGGACAGAGAAACTATGGCTACACCTTC. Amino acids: CSARDYSGQRNYGYTF.